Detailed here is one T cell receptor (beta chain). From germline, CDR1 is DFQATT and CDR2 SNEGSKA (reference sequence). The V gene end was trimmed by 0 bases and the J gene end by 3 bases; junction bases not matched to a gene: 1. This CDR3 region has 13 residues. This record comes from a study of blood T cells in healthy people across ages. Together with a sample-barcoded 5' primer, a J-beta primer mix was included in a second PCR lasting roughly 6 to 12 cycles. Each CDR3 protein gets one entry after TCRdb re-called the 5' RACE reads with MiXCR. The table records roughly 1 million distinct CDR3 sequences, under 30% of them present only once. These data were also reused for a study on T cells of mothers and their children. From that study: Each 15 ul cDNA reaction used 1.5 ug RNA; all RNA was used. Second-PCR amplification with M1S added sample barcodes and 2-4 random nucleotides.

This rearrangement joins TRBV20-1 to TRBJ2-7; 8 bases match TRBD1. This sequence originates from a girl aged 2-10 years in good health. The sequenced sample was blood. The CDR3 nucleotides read TGCAGTGCTAGAGATGGACAGGGCTACGAGCAGTACTTC. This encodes CSARDGQGYEQYF.